The clone carrying this TCR beta chain showed up many times. V lost 3 bases and J lost 7; bases outside the gene matches: 5. From germline, CDR1 is MNHEY and CDR2 SMNVEV (reference sequence). The CDR3 has 14 residues. In TCRdb, the 5' RACE reads were re-called with MiXCR into one record per CDR3 protein. The repertoire holds some 98,000 distinct CDR3 sequences, with approximately 11% as singletons. This record comes from a study of early T cells in non-severe SARS-CoV-2 infection. The sample consisted of whole blood. J is TRBJ1-5 and V is TRBV27; TRBD1 aligns across 8 bases. The TCR originated in an adult who was a healthcare worker with PCR-confirmed SARS-CoV-2 infection or an uninfected control (not recorded which). CDR3 coding DNA: TGTGCCAGCAGTTTTCAGGGGGCAGGGCAGCCCCAGCATTTT. Its translation is CASSFQGAGQPQHF.